This T cell receptor beta chain was documented in a study of control samples from healthy donors and cancer patients. The CDR3 spans 15 residues. Per the germline V gene, CDR1 is KGHDR and CDR2 is SFDVKD. The ends lost 4 bases at V and 2 bases at J; junction bases unmatched: 6. The data were produced by immunoSEQ multiplex PCR, yet TCRdb's version contains in-frame clones alone and is incomplete. The sample lists approximately 120,000 clones, about 89% occurring once. The rearrangement links TRBV24-1 to TRBJ1-2, with 7 bases identical to TRBD1. This receptor was taken from a man aged 60 to 69 in good health. Source material: blood. CDR3 protein: CATSEAGGPNYGYTF. The DNA for the CDR3 is TGTGCCACCAGTGAGGCAGGGGGACCGAACTATGGCTACACCTTC.